A selection of T cell receptor beta chains follows, all from one sample in a study of CD8+ T cells in alopecia areata. Method: immunoSEQ multiplex PCR; TCRdb's copy keeps in-frame clones and lacks some. The sample comprises under 65,000 clones, roughly 45% of which are singletons, and roughly 50% rests with the top ten. The sequenced material came from NKG2D-low CD8+ T cells sorted from blood. These receptors were obtained from a human donor with alopecia areata. The CDR3 runs from the conserved cysteine through the conserved F or W. Fields, in order: V gene, J gene, clone size, D gene, CDR3 length, CDR3 protein, CDR3 DNA. D genes are given only for firm matches. Rows give clone size only sometimes, using once, few, many, or a class for an expanded clone.

TRBV5-6,TRBJ2-7,NA,TRBD1,13,CASSYGTGYEQYF,TGTGCCAGCAGCTACGGGACAGGGTACGAGCAGTACTTC
TRBV4-3,TRBJ1-2,once,TRBD1,17,CASSQDHRQGAARGYTF,TGCGCCAGCAGCCAAGATCATCGGCAGGGGGCCGCTAGGGGCTACACCTTC
TRBV30,TRBJ1-1,NA,NA,13,CAWSDLMNTEAFF,TGTGCCTGGAGTGACCTGATGAACACTGAAGCTTTCTTT
TRBV29-1,TRBJ2-7,NA,TRBD1,13,CSVVDRGSYEQYF,TGCAGCGTTGTGGACAGGGGGTCCTACGAGCAGTACTTC
TRBV4-1,TRBJ2-5,many,NA,18,CASSRAPGVAEIQETQYF,TGCGCCAGCAGCCGGGCCCCCGGGGTAGCGGAGATCCAAGAGACCCAGTACTTC
TRBV7-9,TRBJ2-7,once,NA,15,CASSLETGDSYEQYF,TGTGCCAGCAGCTTAGAAACTGGCGACTCCTACGAGCAGTACTTC
TRBV29-1,TRBJ2-7,NA,TRBD2,15,CSVDIGASGVYEQYF,TGCAGCGTTGATATAGGGGCTAGCGGGGTATACGAGCAGTACTTC
TRBV7-2,TRBJ2-7,NA,TRBD2,15,CASSFPGDYSYEQYF,TGTGCCAGCAGCTTCCCGGGGGACTACTCCTACGAGCAGTACTTC
TRBV27,TRBJ1-2,NA,NA,16,CASGFVYRQGGYGYTF,TGTGCCAGCGGATTTGTCTATAGGCAGGGTGGCTATGGCTACACCTTC
TRBV5-1,TRBJ2-7,NA,TRBD2,15,CASSTGEGYSYEQYF,TGCGCCAGCAGCACCGGGGAGGGATACTCCTACGAGCAGTACTTC
TRBV4-2,TRBJ1-1,NA,NA,17,CASSQGVWDQDHTEAFF,TGTGCCAGCAGCCAAGGTGTCTGGGACCAAGATCACACTGAAGCTTTCTTT
TRBV2,TRBJ2-7,few,NA,10,CASMGAEQYF,TGTGCCAGCATGGGGGCCGAGCAGTACTTC
TRBV1,TRBJ2-2,NA,NA,16,CTSSQKDRGRTGELFF,TGCACCAGCAGCCAGAAGGACAGGGGGCGAACCGGGGAGCTGTTTTTT
TRBV2,TRBJ1-1,NA,NA,15,CASSEIKAANTEAFF,TGTGCCAGCAGTGAGATTAAGGCAGCGAACACTGAAGCTTTCTTT
TRBV29-1,TRBJ2-7,NA,NA,15,CSVEEELVRDYEQYF,TGCAGCGTTGAAGAAGAGCTAGTAAGGGACTACGAGCAGTACTTC
TRBV29-1,TRBJ2-7,few,TRBD1,11,CSVGDSYEQYF,TGCAGCGTTGGGGACAGCTACGAGCAGTACTTC
TRBV6-1,TRBJ2-2,few,NA,15,CASSEGARDTGELFF,TGTGCCAGCAGTGAAGGTGCAAGGGACACCGGGGAGCTGTTTTTT
TRBV7-9,TRBJ2-7,few,NA,14,CASSPATSDWEQYF,TGTGCCAGCAGCCCCGCGACCTCAGATTGGGAGCAGTACTTC
TRBV15,TRBJ2-1,NA,NA,17,CATSVDYLPSSYNEQFF,TGTGCCACCAGCGTCGACTATCTACCCAGCTCCTACAATGAGCAGTTCTTC
TRBV29-1,TRBJ2-3,few,TRBD2,13,CSAPTSGTDTQYF,TGCAGCGCCCCGACTAGCGGCACAGATACGCAGTATTTT
TRBV9,TRBJ1-2,NA,NA,12,CASSTSNYGYTF,TGTGCCAGCAGTACAAGTAACTATGGCTACACCTTC
TRBV29-1,TRBJ2-1,NA,TRBD2,15,CSVEDRSSGGNEQFF,TGCAGCGTTGAAGATCGGTCTAGCGGGGGCAATGAGCAGTTCTTC
TRBV6-5,TRBJ2-3,NA,TRBD2,15,CASSQLAGGGYTQYF,TGTGCCAGCAGTCAACTAGCGGGGGGAGGGTATACGCAGTATTTT
TRBV28,TRBJ2-1,few,TRBD2,14,CASTLAGGPKEQFF,TGTGCCAGCACCTTAGCGGGAGGGCCTAAGGAGCAGTTCTTC
TRBV5-6,TRBJ1-3,NA,NA,15,CASSLERRGGNTIYF,TGTGCCAGCAGCTTGGAACGGCGGGGTGGAAACACCATATATTTT
TRBV23-1,TRBJ2-2,few,TRBD1,19,CAPQNTRTGCPSNTGELFF,TGCGCCCCACAGAATACAAGGACAGGTTGCCCCTCGAACACCGGGGAGCTGTTTTTT
TRBV4-3,TRBJ1-5,NA,NA,14,CASSQVQGSQPQHF,TGCGCCAGCAGCCAAGTTCAGGGCAGTCAGCCCCAGCATTTT
TRBV27,TRBJ1-5,NA,NA,14,CASSSSRARQPQHF,TGTGCCAGCAGTTCCTCAAGGGCACGGCAGCCCCAGCATTTT
TRBV4-1,TRBJ2-7,few,NA,12,CASSQDTNEQYF,TGCGCCAGCAGCCAAGATACCAACGAGCAGTACTTC
TRBV7-3,TRBJ2-3,few,NA,14,CASSLPSTRATQYF,TGTGCCAGCAGCTTACCCTCTACTAGGGCTACGCAGTATTTT
TRBV27,TRBJ2-1,NA,TRBD2,15,CASSLAAGGGYEQFF,TGTGCCAGCAGTTTAGCAGCGGGAGGAGGGTATGAGCAGTTCTTC
TRBV4-3,TRBJ2-1,NA,TRBD2,18,CASSQVGLAGVSYNEQFF,TGCGCCAGCAGCCAAGTGGGACTAGCGGGAGTTTCCTACAATGAGCAGTTCTTC
TRBV29-1,TRBJ2-4,NA,TRBD2,13,CSASGGAGNIQYF,TGCAGCGCAAGCGGGGGGGCCGGTAACATTCAGTACTTC
TRBV21-1,TRBJ2-7,few,NA,12,CASSKSAAEQYF,TGTGCCAGCAGCAAATCTGCTGCCGAGCAGTACTTC
TRBV29-1,TRBJ2-7,NA,NA,13,CSVQGGRANEQYF,TGCAGCGTCCAGGGGGGCAGGGCGAACGAGCAGTACTTC
TRBV29-1,TRBJ2-7,few,TRBD2,15,CSVEVPRTSSNEQYF,TGCAGCGTTGAAGTCCCCCGGACTAGCAGTAACGAGCAGTACTTC
TRBV5-1,TRBJ2-1,few,NA,15,CASMGTGFSYNEQFF,TGCGCCAGCATGGGAACAGGGTTTTCCTACAATGAGCAGTTCTTC
TRBV2,TRBJ2-7,NA,NA,13,CASSLQRVYEQYF,TGTGCCAGCAGCCTCCAGAGGGTCTACGAGCAGTACTTC
TRBV7-3,TRBJ2-1,NA,NA,12,CASSFEGSEQFF,TGTGCCAGCAGCTTCGAGGGGAGTGAGCAGTTCTTC
TRBV14,TRBJ2-2,few,NA,15,CASSLTNANTGELFF,TGTGCCAGCAGCTTGACAAACGCGAACACCGGGGAGCTGTTTTTT
TRBV29-1,TRBJ1-2,NA,TRBD1,14,CSVEPGQGNYGYTF,TGCAGCGTTGAGCCGGGACAGGGTAACTATGGCTACACCTTC
TRBV7-9,TRBJ2-3,NA,NA,15,CASSSSTGITDTQYF,TGTGCCAGCAGCTCGTCGACCGGGATAACAGATACGCAGTATTTT
TRBV27,TRBJ1-1,NA,TRBD1,13,CASSFPGGTEAFF,TGTGCCAGCAGTTTTCCAGGGGGCACTGAAGCTTTCTTT
TRBV7-9,TRBJ2-7,few,NA,14,CASSPRDSRHEQYF,TGTGCCAGCAGCCCCCGGGACTCAAGGCACGAGCAGTACTTC
TRBV29-1,TRBJ2-5,NA,TRBD1,14,CSVTDRGRQQTQYF,TGCAGCGTTACAGACAGGGGCCGACAACAGACCCAGTACTTC
TRBV27,TRBJ2-6,NA,NA,15,CASTYGQSGANVLTF,TGTGCCAGCACCTACGGACAGTCTGGGGCCAACGTCCTGACTTTC
TRBV29-1,TRBJ2-7,NA,TRBD1,15,CSVEPDRGKSYEQYF,TGCAGCGTAGAACCCGACAGGGGTAAGTCCTACGAGCAGTACTTC
TRBV5-5,TRBJ2-7,few,NA,13,CASSLEKRREQYF,TGTGCCAGCAGCTTAGAAAAGCGGCGCGAGCAGTACTTC
TRBV25-1,TRBJ1-2,NA,NA,14,CASSDVRTDYGYTF,TGTGCCAGCAGTGACGTGAGGACAGACTATGGCTACACCTTC
TRBV7-9,TRBJ2-7,NA,NA,14,CASSLGGHHYEQYF,TGTGCCAGCAGCTTGGGGGGACACCACTACGAGCAGTACTTC
TRBV7-9,TRBJ2-7,many,NA,16,CASSLSRNRGNYEQYF,TGTGCCAGCAGCTTATCTCGGAATCGGGGTAACTACGAGCAGTACTTC
TRBV25-1,TRBJ1-2,NA,NA,13,CASSEYVPYGYTF,TGTGCCAGCAGTGAATATGTTCCCTATGGCTACACCTTC
TRBV1,TRBJ2-3,NA,NA,14,CTSSQQGGTDTQYF,TGCACCAGCAGCCAACAGGGGGGCACAGATACGCAGTATTTT